A selection of T cell receptor beta chains follows, all from one sample in a study of cytomegalovirus exposure and HLA in healthy donors. This table comes from immunoSEQ multiplex PCR, and its TCRdb copy is limited to in-frame clones, with some not included. The data show tens of thousands of clones, more than 70% seen once. The specimen was PBMCs. The origin of the receptors is a woman between 40 and 50 years old in good health and CMV-seropositive. The CDR3 runs from the conserved cysteine through the conserved F or W. The D gene is left open where the match is weak. Not every row has a clone size; where given, it reads once, few, many or a size class.

V	J	size	D	CDR3	DNA
TRBV2	TRBJ1-3	.	TRBD1	CASSEKDRGSGNTIYF	TGTGCCAGCAGTGAAAAGGACAGGGGTTCTGGAAACACCATATATTTT
TRBV7-9	TRBJ1-2	.	.	CASSLAQSYGYTF	TGTGCCAGCAGCTTAGCCCAGTCCTATGGCTACACCTTC
TRBV2	TRBJ2-1	.	TRBD2	CASSAASGGRDEQFF	TGTGCCAGCAGTGCGGCTAGCGGGGGGCGAGATGAGCAGTTCTTC
TRBV10-2	TRBJ1-4	.	.	CASAEATNEKLFF	TGCGCCAGCGCAGAGGCAACTAATGAAAAACTGTTTTTT
TRBV13	TRBJ2-7	.	.	CASSSFLSDRSYEQYF	TGTGCCAGCAGCTCCTTCTTGTCGGACAGATCCTACGAGCAGTACTTC
TRBV5-8	TRBJ2-3	.	TRBD2	CASIQRLAGGTDTQYF	TGTGCCAGCATCCAACGCCTAGCGGGGGGAACAGATACGCAGTATTTT
TRBV5-1	TRBJ2-1	.	.	CASSGDSDEQFF	TGCGCCAGCAGCGGTGACAGTGACGAGCAGTTCTTC
TRBV1	TRBJ2-3	.	.	CTSRPLLAGAPDTQYF	TGCACCAGCAGACCCCTACTAGCGGGGGCTCCAGATACGCAGTATTTT
TRBV5-1	TRBJ1-1	few	.	CASSVDGSTEAFF	TGCGCCAGCAGCGTCGATGGGAGCACTGAAGCTTTCTTT
TRBV11-2	TRBJ1-6	.	.	CASSLSHRTANSPLHF	TGTGCCAGCAGCCTATCACACCGGACAGCCAATTCACCCCTCCACTTT
TRBV27	TRBJ1-2	.	.	CASSFSDSTYGYTF	TGTGCCAGCAGTTTTTCGGACAGCACCTATGGCTACACCTTC
TRBV9	TRBJ1-4	.	TRBD1	CASSRSGTGEKLFF	TGTGCCAGCAGCCGATCCGGGACAGGTGAAAAACTGTTTTTT
TRBV7-6	TRBJ2-3	few	.	CASSQFYGEGLALDTQYF	TGTGCCAGCAGCCAATTCTATGGTGAGGGGCTAGCGCTAGATACGCAGTATTTT
TRBV10-1	TRBJ2-3	.	TRBD2	CASSEIWGASGLPDTQYF	TGCGCCAGCAGTGAGATTTGGGGGGCTAGCGGGCTCCCAGATACGCAGTATTTT
TRBV10-3	TRBJ1-1	once	.	CAISVQLNTEAFF	TGTGCCATCAGTGTACAGCTGAACACTGAAGCTTTCTTT
TRBV6-1	TRBJ2-5	.	TRBD1	CASSEEDRGWETQYF	TGTGCCAGCAGTGAAGAGGACAGGGGGTGGGAGACCCAGTACTTC
TRBV7-3	TRBJ2-1	once	TRBD1	CASSSHPGQGDNEQFF	TGTGCCAGCAGCTCACATCCGGGACAGGGGGACAATGAGCAGTTCTTC
TRBV6-5	TRBJ2-7	.	TRBD1	CASSFGQGQVYEQYF	TGTGCCAGCAGTTTCGGACAGGGTCAGGTCTACGAGCAGTACTTC
TRBV18	TRBJ2-7	.	TRBD1	CASSYQGQASYEQYF	TGTGCCAGCTCTTACCAGGGACAGGCCTCCTACGAGCAGTACTTC
TRBV5-3	TRBJ1-2	once	.	CARGGLRAANYGYTF	TGTGCCAGAGGGGGCCTTAGGGCAGCAAACTATGGCTACACCTTC
TRBV18	TRBJ1-3	.	.	CASRVHHSSGNTIYF	TGTGCCAGCCGCGTACACCACAGCTCTGGAAACACCATATATTTT
TRBV27	TRBJ2-7	once	.	CASTPGAGLGEQYF	TGTGCCAGCACCCCCGGCGCGGGGTTGGGCGAGCAGTACTTC
TRBV9	TRBJ2-1	.	TRBD1	CASSLDRGFYNEQFF	TGTGCCAGCAGCCTGGACAGGGGGTTCTACAATGAGCAGTTCTTC
TRBV5-6	TRBJ1-2	.	.	CASSAGLPTNYGYTF	TGTGCCAGCAGCGCGGGCCTACCTACCAACTATGGCTACACCTTC
TRBV7-9	TRBJ2-5	.	TRBD2	CASSPPGGYETQYF	TGTGCCAGCAGCCCACCGGGGGGTTACGAGACCCAGTACTTC
TRBV11-3	TRBJ2-2	.	.	CASSPREGSNTGELFF	TGTGCCAGCAGCCCCCGGGAAGGCTCGAACACCGGGGAGCTGTTTTTT
TRBV5-1	TRBJ2-3	.	.	CASSLVPPGGPSTDTQYF	TGCGCCAGCAGCTTGGTGCCACCGGGGGGCCCTAGCACAGATACGCAGTATTTT
TRBV7-3	TRBJ2-7	.	.	CASSLRRASGYEQYF	TGTGCCAGCAGCTTAAGAAGGGCCTCGGGGTACGAGCAGTACTTC
TRBV15	TRBJ2-7	.	TRBD1	CATSPQRGGREQYF	TGTGCCACCAGCCCCCAGAGAGGGGGCCGAGAGCAGTACTTC
TRBV27	TRBJ2-7	.	.	CASSAGQPYEQYF	TGTGCCAGCAGCGCCGGACAGCCCTACGAGCAGTACTTC
TRBV10-2	TRBJ2-3	.	.	CASSEGTLHADTQYF	TGCGCCAGCAGTGAGGGGACTTTACATGCAGATACGCAGTATTTT
TRBV6-5	TRBJ1-2	.	.	CASSYSWGEGYTF	TGTGCCAGCAGTTACTCATGGGGAGAGGGCTACACCTTC
TRBV15	TRBJ2-3	.	.	CATSRDLGDTQYF	TGTGCCACCAGCAGAGATCTGGGCGATACGCAGTATTTT